A single sample is the source of the 24 T cell receptor beta chains below, sequenced in a study of blood T cell repertoires in COVID-19. Measured with immunoSEQ multiplex PCR; TCRdb has only the in-frame clones, and not every one. The sample includes under 200,000 clones, around 82% of them seen just once. The specimen was peripheral blood. The receptors were sampled from an elderly woman with acute or convalescent COVID-19.

This chain connects TRBV4-3 to TRBJ1-4; D unclear. V was trimmed by 1 base and J by 4 bases, leaving 13 bases between them. The CDR3 has 16 residues. Germline V gene sequence: CDR1 LGHNA, CDR2 YSLEER. The CDR3 sequence is CASSQGPTGFNEKLFF. The CDR3 coding sequence is TGCGCCAGCAGCCAAGGGCCGACGGGTTTTAATGAAAAACTGTTTTTT.

The gene calls are TRBV6-2 or TRBV6-3 and TRBJ1-1; a weak D match, TRBD1 (5 bases). The CDR3 sequence is 13 residues long. The germline CDR1 and CDR2 sequences are MNHEY and SVGEGT. V lost 6 bases and J lost 10, with 18 bases in between. CDR3: CASSGTTRGVAFF. CDR3 DNA sequence: TGTGCCAGCAGCGGGACTACTCGAGGAGTAGCTTTCTTT.

V usage is TRBV28 and J usage is TRBJ2-7; 9 bases are shared with TRBD2. The length of the CDR3 is 14 residues. The V segment lost 3 bases and the J segment 5 bases; nucleotides outside the gene matches: 5. Germline CDR1 MDHEN, CDR2 SYDVKM. The CDR3 DNA reads as TGTGCCAGCAGTTTCATAGGCGGGGGGGACGAGCAGTACTTC. Residues: CASSFIGGGDEQYF.

The count of this clone is one. V usage is TRBV15 and J usage is TRBJ2-3; 13 bases are shared with TRBD2. This CDR3 spans 15 amino acids. Germline-derived CDR1 and CDR2 are LNHNV and YYDKDF (reference sequence). V gave up 2 bases and J gave up 4 bases; unmatched junction bases: 0. The CDR3: CATSRTSGGADTQYF. Written as DNA, the CDR3 is TGTGCCACCAGCAGAACTAGCGGGGGGGCAGATACGCAGTATTTT.

V is TRBV30 and J is TRBJ1-4; no clear D. CDR1 GTSNPN and CDR2 SVGIG come from the germline V gene (reference sequence). Trimming took 4 bases from V and 5 from J, leaving 11 bases between them. CDR3 size: 13 residues. CDR3 nucleotides: TGTGCCTGGACCGAGGGAACAAATGAAAAACTGTTTTTT. The encoded protein is CAWTEGTNEKLFF.

This clone has only one observation. DNA of the CDR3: TGTGCCAGCAGCTCCCAGGGGAAGGTGGGGGCCTGGAACACTGAAGCTTTCTTT. Translation gives CASSSQGKVGAWNTEAFF. The J gene is TRBJ1-1, the V gene TRBV11-2, with D perhaps matching TRBD1 (6 bases). Germline V gene data show CDR1 as SGHAT and CDR2 as FQNNGV. The V gene lost 4 bases and the J gene lost 1 base, with 22 bases spanning the gap. The length of the CDR3 is 18 residues.

V gene TRBV9 combines with J gene TRBJ1-3; tentative D call: TRBD1 (5 bases). Germline V gene data show CDR1 as SGDLS and CDR2 as YYNGEE. This CDR3 has 17 amino acids. V lost 0 bases, J lost 0 bases, and 13 bases lay in between. CDR3 protein: CASSVGGRVLSGNTIYF. For the CDR3, the DNA is TGTGCCAGCAGCGTAGGAGGCAGGGTCCTCTCTGGAAACACCATATATTTT.

The V call is TRBV7-2, the J call TRBJ2-2; D might be TRBD2 (6 bases). CDR3 length: 14 amino acids. CDR1 is SGHTA and CDR2 is FQGNSA in the germline V gene. V was trimmed by 5 bases and J by 0 bases, leaving 7 bases between them. This CDR3 reads CASSRDSNTGELFF. The CDR3, as DNA: TGTGCCAGCAGCCGGGACTCGAACACCGGGGAGCTGTTTTTT.

As DNA, the CDR3 is TGTGCCAGCAGTTTTTGGCAGGGTGACTCTGGAAACACCATATATTTT. Encoded protein: CASSFWQGDSGNTIYF. This sequence joins TRBV28 and TRBJ1-3; a possible D gene is TRBD1 (5 bases). The CDR3 is 16 residues long. Germline V gene data show CDR1 as MDHEN and CDR2 as SYDVKM. Trimming cost V 3 bases and J 0 bases, with 12 bases left between them.

The V gene is TRBV18, the J gene TRBJ1-2; D unresolved. Trimming took off 1 base at V and 2 bases at J, with 5 bases between the two ends. The CDR3 consists of 13 residues. Germline V gives CDR1 KGHSH, CDR2 LQKENI. CDR3 sequence: CASSPRQNYGYTF. The CDR3 bases are TGTGCCAGCTCACCACGGCAGAACTATGGCTACACCTTC.

The rearrangement uses TRBV7-9 and TRBJ2-1; the match to TRBD2 covers 11 bases. Germline V gene lookup returns CDR1 SEHNR and CDR2 FQNEAQ (reference sequence). The CDR3 loop spans 17 amino acids. The junction had 10 bases not matched to a gene; V was cut back by 6 bases and J by 3 bases. CDR3 coding DNA: TGTGCCAGCAGACCAGGACTAGCGGGTTACCGCTACAATGAGCAGTTCTTC. It specifies CASRPGLAGYRYNEQFF. The full variable domain, its missing parts supplied by reference TRBV7-9 and TRBJ2-1, is DTGVSQNPRHKITKRGQNVTFRCDPISEHNRLYWYRQTLGQGPEFLTYFQNEAQLEKSRLLSDRFSAERPKGSFSTLEIQRTEQGDSAMYLCASRPGLAGYRYNEQFFGPGTRLTVL.

The CDR3 here is CATSNPGYHEQYF. For the CDR3, the DNA is TGTGCCACCAGTAATCCAGGGTACCACGAGCAGTACTTC. This chain links TRBV24-1 with TRBJ2-7; tentatively, D is TRBD1 (5 bases). V was trimmed by 6 bases and J by 5 bases, leaving 13 bases between them. The V gene's germline CDR1 is KGHDR and CDR2 SFDVKD. The length of the CDR3 is 13 residues.

The rearrangement joins TRBV19 to TRBJ1-5, with D possibly being TRBD1 (5 bases). The CDR3 is made up of 13 amino acids. Germline values: CDR1 LNHDA, CDR2 SQIVND (reference sequence). The germline V and J ends were trimmed by 11 bases and 0 bases, with 11 bases remaining between them. CDR3 sequence reads: CAAKDTSNQPQHF. The DNA of the CDR3 is TGTGCCGCTAAGGACACTAGCAATCAGCCCCAGCATTTT.

This chain connects TRBV28 to TRBJ1-4, with D possibly matching TRBD1 (6 bases). The CDR3 is 17 residues long. Deletions cut 1 base from V and 3 bases from J, with 15 bases between. Germline V CDR1 and CDR2: MDHEN, SYDVKM. CDR3 sequence (DNA): TGTGCCAGCAGTTTATATCACCCACAGGGTTCTAATGAAAAACTGTTTTTT. Translating it yields CASSLYHPQGSNEKLFF.

The genes are TRBV2 and TRBJ2-6, with 7 bases lining up with TRBD2. V lost 6 bases, J lost 0 bases, and 8 bases stayed unmatched. This CDR3 is built from 17 residues. Germline V gene lookup returns CDR1 SNHLY and CDR2 FYNNEI. CDR3 residues: CASRGTTTISGANVLTF. CDR3 DNA: TGTGCCAGCAGGGGGACTACTACTATCTCTGGGGCCAACGTCCTGACTTTC. The variable domain in full, with the rest retrieved from reference TRBV2 and TRBJ2-6, is EPEVTQTPSHQVTQMGQEVILRCVPISNHLYFYWYRQILGQKVEFLVSFYNNEISEKSEIFDDQFSVERPDGSNFTLKIRSTKLEDSAMYFCASRGTTTISGANVLTFGAGSRLTVL.

This clone has a handful of counts. This sequence joins TRBV6-6 and TRBJ2-7; 10 nucleotides agree with TRBD1. The germline V gene encodes CDR1 MNHNY and CDR2 SVGAGI (reference sequence). Trimming took 8 bases from V and 7 from J; bases not matched to a gene: 11. The CDR3 totals 14 residues. The CDR3 DNA follows: TGTGCCAGCCTCGCTGGACAGGGGGTGGGGGAGCAGTACTTC. It translates to CASLAGQGVGEQYF.

This clone was observed a few times. The chain couples TRBV24-1 to TRBJ1-2; 7 bases fit TRBD1. The germline CDR1 and CDR2 sequences are KGHDR and SFDVKD. This CDR3 has 14 residues. The trim removed 4 bases at V and 1 base at J, leaving 2 bases unmatched. The CDR3 DNA reads as TGTGCCACCAGTGACGACAGGGTTAACTATGGCTACACCTTC. Amino acids: CATSDDRVNYGYTF.

This clone was recorded only once. The chain carries TRBV3-1 (or the pseudogene TRBV3-2) and TRBJ2-7; TRBD2 matches 7 bases. J was trimmed by 3 bases and V by 0 bases; bases with no gene match: 5. The CDR3 sequence is 15 residues long. Looked up from germline, CDR1 is LGHDT and CDR2 is YNNKEL (reference sequence). This chain's CDR3 is CASSQDLGGSYEQYF. The DNA of the CDR3 is TGTGCCAGCAGCCAAGATCTGGGCGGGAGCTACGAGCAGTACTTC.

The rearrangement links TRBV7-9 to TRBJ2-3; 7 nucleotides match TRBD2. Germline-derived CDR1 and CDR2 are SEHNR and FQNEAQ (reference sequence). With V trimmed by 1 base and J by 6 bases, 7 bases remained unmatched. The CDR3 length is 15 residues. The CDR3 DNA reads TGTGCCAGCAGCTTAGTAGGCAGCGGGACTGATACGCAGTATTTT. This codes for CASSLVGSGTDTQYF.

This sequence joins TRBV19 and TRBJ2-3, with 8 positions matching TRBD1. The trim removed 4 bases at V and 2 bases at J, leaving 5 bases unmatched. Germline V gene data show CDR1 as LNHDA and CDR2 as SQIVND (reference sequence). CDR3 size: 15 residues. For the CDR3, the DNA is TGTGCCAGTAGTACGACAGGGGAGGTCACAGATACGCAGTATTTT. Protein: CASSTTGEVTDTQYF.

V is TRBV12-3 or TRBV12-4 and J is TRBJ2-7; 8 nucleotides align to TRBD2. The J segment lost 1 base and the V segment lost 11 bases, leaving 4 bases of the junction unmatched. The CDR3 runs 12 residues. Here the CDR3 reads CAGTRVSYEQYF. The CDR3 bases are TGTGCCGGGACTAGAGTATCCTACGAGCAGTACTTC.

The chain recombines TRBV28 with TRBJ2-5; TRBD2 matches 10 bases. This CDR3 comprises 14 residues. V shed 5 bases, J shed 5 bases, and the junction held 5 bases outside the gene matches. Germline CDR1 is MDHEN and CDR2 is SYDVKM. In nucleotides, the CDR3 is TGTGCCAGCAGTGCAGCGGGGGGGATGGAGACCCAGTACTTC. Translated, it gives CASSAAGGMETQYF.

This chain joins TRBV7-2 and TRBJ1-3, with no clear D. V was shortened by 5 bases and J by 4 bases, with 9 bases between the two germline ends. This CDR3 is built from 13 residues. Germline V CDR1 and CDR2: SGHTA, FQGNSA. Written as DNA, the CDR3 is TGTGCCAGCAGCCCCCGCTACGGAAACACCATATATTTT. It specifies CASSPRYGNTIYF.

The chain uses TRBV7-2 and TRBJ2-3, with 7 bases lining up with TRBD2. J gave up 8 bases and V 5 bases, and 13 bases lay outside the gene matches. There are 15 residues in the CDR3. CDR1 and CDR2 from the germline V gene are SGHTA and FQGNSA. The CDR3: CASSRGSPRSLTQYF. CDR3 sequence (DNA): TGTGCCAGCAGCCGCGGGAGTCCCCGGTCCCTTACGCAGTATTTT.